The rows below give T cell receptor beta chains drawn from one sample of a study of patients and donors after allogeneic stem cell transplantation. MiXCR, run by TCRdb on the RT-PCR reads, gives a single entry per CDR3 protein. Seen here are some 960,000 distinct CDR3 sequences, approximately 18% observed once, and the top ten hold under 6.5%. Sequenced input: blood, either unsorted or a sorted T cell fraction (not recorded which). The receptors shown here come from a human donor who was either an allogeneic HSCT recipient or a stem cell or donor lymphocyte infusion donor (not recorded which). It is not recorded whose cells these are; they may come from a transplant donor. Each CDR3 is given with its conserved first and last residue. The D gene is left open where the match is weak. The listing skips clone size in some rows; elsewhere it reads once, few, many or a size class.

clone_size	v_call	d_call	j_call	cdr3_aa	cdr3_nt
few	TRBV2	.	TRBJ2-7	CASRDGVFEQYF	TGTGCCAGCAGGGACGGGGTGTTTGAGCAGTACTTC
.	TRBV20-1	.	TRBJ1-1	CSYRVGDLNTEAFF	TGCAGCTACAGGGTCGGGGATTTGAACACTGAAGCTTTCTTT
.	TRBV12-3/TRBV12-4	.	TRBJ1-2	CASRSDPWGYTF	TGTGCCAGCAGGTCAGACCCCTGGGGCTACACCTTC
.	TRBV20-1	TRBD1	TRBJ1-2	CSAGTAVFYGYAF	TGCAGTGCCGGGACAGCCGTATTCTATGGCTACGCCTTC
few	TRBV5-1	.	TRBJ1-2	CASSGGGVANYGYTF	TGCGCCAGCAGCGGTGGGGGGGTAGCTAACTATGGCTACACCTTC
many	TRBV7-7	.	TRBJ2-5	CASSLGRLEGFEKTQYF	TGTGCCAGCAGCCTTGGGAGGCTAGAGGGTTTTGAAAAGACCCAGTACTTC
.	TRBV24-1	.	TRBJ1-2	CATSDSKGYGYTF	TGTGCCACCAGTGACTCCAAGGGCTATGGCTACACCTTC
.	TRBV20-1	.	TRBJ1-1	CSARDPAVGNIGNTEAFF	TGCAGTGCTAGAGATCCGGCCGTAGGGAACATTGGGAACACTGAAGCTTTCTTT
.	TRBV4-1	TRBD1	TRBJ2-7	CASSQVKGGTGGVEQYF	TGCGCCAGCAGCCAAGTGAAAGGTGGGACAGGGGGCGTCGAGCAGTACTTC
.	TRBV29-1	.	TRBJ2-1	CSVEDQQGESNEQFF	TGCAGCGTTGAAGATCAACAGGGCGAAAGCAATGAGCAGTTCTTC
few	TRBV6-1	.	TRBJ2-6	CASTYSLSSLGANVLTF	TGTGCCAGCACATATTCCCTCAGCTCCCTTGGGGCCAACGTCCTGACTTTC
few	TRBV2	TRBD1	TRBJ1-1	CAGSGGWDTEAFF	TGTGCCGGATCAGGGGGCTGGGACACTGAAGCTTTCTTT
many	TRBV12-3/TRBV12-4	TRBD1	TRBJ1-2	CASSLEGQYYGYTF	TGTGCCAGCAGTTTAGAGGGACAGTACTATGGCTACACCTTC
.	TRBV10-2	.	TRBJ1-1	CASRYDLWKGAFF	TGCGCCAGCAGATATGACTTATGGAAGGGAGCTTTCTTT
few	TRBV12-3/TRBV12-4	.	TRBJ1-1	CATRGGPGDTEAFF	TGTGCCACCCGAGGGGGGCCTGGAGACACTGAAGCTTTCTTT
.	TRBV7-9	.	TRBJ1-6	CASKSLAGSSYNSPLHF	TGTGCCAGCAAGAGTTTGGCGGGTAGCTCCTATAATTCACCCCTCCACTTT
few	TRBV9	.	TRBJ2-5	CASSNSGETQYF	TGTGCCAGCAGTAATAGTGGAGAGACCCAGTACTTC
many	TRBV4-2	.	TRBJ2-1	CASSQDLTGRDYNEQFF	TGTGCCAGCAGCCAAGATCTAACAGGGAGGGACTACAATGAGCAGTTCTTC
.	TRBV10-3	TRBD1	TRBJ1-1	CAISGSRDRGLRAVDTEAFF	TGTGCCATCAGTGGATCTAGGGACAGGGGGTTGCGGGCGGTCGACACTGAAGCTTTCTTT
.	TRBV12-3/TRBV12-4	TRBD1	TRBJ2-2	CASSPQGAGTGELFF	TGTGCCAGCAGTCCACAGGGGGCGGGCACCGGGGAGCTGTTTTTT
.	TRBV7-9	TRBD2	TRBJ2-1	CASSLAASGRASPFF	TGTGCCAGCAGCTTAGCGGCTAGCGGGAGGGCCAGTCCGTTCTTC
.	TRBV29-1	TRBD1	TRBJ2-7	CSVGQGHSYEQYF	TGCAGCGTTGGACAGGGCCACTCCTACGAGCAGTACTTC
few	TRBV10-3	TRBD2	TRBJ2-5	CAISAPGGGQKTQYF	TGTGCCATCAGTGCCCCGGGGGGGGGCCAAAAGACCCAGTACTTC
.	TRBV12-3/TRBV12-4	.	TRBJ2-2	CASKRASNTGELFF	TGTGCCAGCAAGCGGGCCTCGAACACCGGGGAGCTGTTTTTT
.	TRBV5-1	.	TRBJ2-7	CASSLVPVGEQYF	TGCGCCAGCAGCTTGGTCCCGGTTGGCGAGCAGTACTTC
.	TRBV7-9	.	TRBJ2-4	CASSFELAKNIQYF	TGTGCCAGCAGCTTTGAATTAGCCAAAAACATTCAGTACTTC
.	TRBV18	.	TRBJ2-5	CASSPPGRSPETQYF	TGTGCCAGCTCACCACCCGGGCGATCCCCAGAGACCCAGTACTTC
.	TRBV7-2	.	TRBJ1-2	CASRMGGGYGYTF	TGTGCCAGCAGGATGGGGGGGGGTTATGGCTACACCTTC
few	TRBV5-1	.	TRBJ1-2	CASSFGMGGYTF	TGCGCCAGCAGCTTCGGAATGGGAGGCTACACCTTC
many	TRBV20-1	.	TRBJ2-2	CSARDHRKNTGELFF	TGCAGTGCTAGAGATCACCGAAAGAACACCGGGGAGCTGTTTTTT
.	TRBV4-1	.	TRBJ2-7	CASSLRARGEQYF	TGCGCCAGCAGCCTTAGGGCCAGAGGGGAGCAGTACTTC